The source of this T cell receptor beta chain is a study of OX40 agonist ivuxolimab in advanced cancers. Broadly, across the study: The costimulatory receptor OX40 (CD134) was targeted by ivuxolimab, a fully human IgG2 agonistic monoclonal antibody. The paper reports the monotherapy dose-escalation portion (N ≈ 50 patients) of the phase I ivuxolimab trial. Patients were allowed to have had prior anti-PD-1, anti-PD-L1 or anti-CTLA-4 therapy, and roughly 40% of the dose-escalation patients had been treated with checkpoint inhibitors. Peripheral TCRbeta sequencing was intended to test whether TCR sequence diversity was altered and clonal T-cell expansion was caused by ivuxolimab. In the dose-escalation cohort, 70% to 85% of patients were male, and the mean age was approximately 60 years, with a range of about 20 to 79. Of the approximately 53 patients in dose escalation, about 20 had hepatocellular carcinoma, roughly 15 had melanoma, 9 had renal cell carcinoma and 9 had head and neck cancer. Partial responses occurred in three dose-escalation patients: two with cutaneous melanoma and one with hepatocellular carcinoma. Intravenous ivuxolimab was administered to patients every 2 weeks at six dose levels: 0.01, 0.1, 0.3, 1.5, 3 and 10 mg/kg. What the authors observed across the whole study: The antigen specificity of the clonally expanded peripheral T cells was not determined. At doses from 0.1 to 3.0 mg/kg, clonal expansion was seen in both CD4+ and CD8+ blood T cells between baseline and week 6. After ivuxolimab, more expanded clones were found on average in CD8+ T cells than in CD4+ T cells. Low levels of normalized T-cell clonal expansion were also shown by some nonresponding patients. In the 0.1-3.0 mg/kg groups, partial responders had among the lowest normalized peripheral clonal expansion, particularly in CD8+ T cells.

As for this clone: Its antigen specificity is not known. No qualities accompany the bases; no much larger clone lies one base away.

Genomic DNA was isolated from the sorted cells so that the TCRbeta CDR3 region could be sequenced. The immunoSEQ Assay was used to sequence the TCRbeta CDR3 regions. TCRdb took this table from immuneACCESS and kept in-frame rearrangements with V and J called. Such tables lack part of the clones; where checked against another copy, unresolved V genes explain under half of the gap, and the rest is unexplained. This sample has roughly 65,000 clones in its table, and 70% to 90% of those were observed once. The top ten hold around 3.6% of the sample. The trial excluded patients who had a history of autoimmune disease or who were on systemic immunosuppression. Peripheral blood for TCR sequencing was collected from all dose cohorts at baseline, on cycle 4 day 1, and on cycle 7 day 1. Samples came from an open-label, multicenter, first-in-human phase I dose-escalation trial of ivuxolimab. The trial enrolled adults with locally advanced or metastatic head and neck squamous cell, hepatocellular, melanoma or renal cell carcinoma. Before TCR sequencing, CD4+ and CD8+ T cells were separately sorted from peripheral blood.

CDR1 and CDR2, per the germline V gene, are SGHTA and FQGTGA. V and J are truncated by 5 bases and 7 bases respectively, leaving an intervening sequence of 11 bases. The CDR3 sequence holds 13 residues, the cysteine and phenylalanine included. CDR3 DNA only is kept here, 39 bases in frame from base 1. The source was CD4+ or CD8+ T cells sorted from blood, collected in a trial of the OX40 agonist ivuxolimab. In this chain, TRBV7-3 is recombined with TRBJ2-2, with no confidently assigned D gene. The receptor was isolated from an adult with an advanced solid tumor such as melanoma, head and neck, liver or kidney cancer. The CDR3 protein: CASSTSQSGELFF. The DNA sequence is TGTGCCAGCAGCACCAGTCAGAGCGGGGAGCTGTTTTTT. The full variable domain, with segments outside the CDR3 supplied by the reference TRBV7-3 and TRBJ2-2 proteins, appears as GAGVSQTPSNKVTEKGKYVELRCDPISGHTALYWYRQSLGQGPEFLIYFQGTGAADDSGLPNDRFFAVRPEGSVSTLKIQRTERGDSAVYLCASSTSQSGELFFGEGSRLTVL.